A selection of T cell receptor beta chains follows, all from one sample in a study of blood T cell repertoires in COVID-19. TCRdb's table, derived via immunoSEQ multiplex PCR, lists solely in-frame clones and lacks some. The data show over 110,000 clones, around 86% seen once. Sequencing input: PBMCs or T cells enriched from blood (not recorded which). The source of these receptors is a man in his fifties or sixties who had recovered from COVID-19. Both conserved end residues are part of each CDR3. Fields, in order: V gene, J gene, D gene, CDR3 protein, CDR3 DNA. A D gene is named only where the DNA matches it firmly.

TRBV6-5,TRBJ2-1,TRBD1,CASSYLRDRGYNEQFF,TGTGCCAGCAGTTACCTCCGGGACAGGGGCTACAATGAGCAGTTCTTC
TRBV10-3,TRBJ2-7,NA,CATMTAYEQYF,TGTGCCACCATGACAGCCTACGAGCAGTACTTC
TRBV12-3/TRBV12-4,TRBJ1-5,TRBD1,CASMGSGGQPQHF,TGTGCCAGTATGGGTTCAGGGGGACAGCCCCAGCATTTT
TRBV5-1,TRBJ2-2,NA,CASSLVVANTGELFF,TGCGCCAGCAGCTTGGTAGTGGCGAACACCGGGGAGCTGTTTTTT
TRBV30,TRBJ2-3,TRBD1,CAWGTGGADTQYF,TGTGCCTGGGGGACAGGGGGCGCAGATACGCAGTATTTT
TRBV3-1/TRBV3-2,TRBJ1-1,NA,CASSSYATVRNTEAFF,TGTGCCAGCAGCTCCTACGCGACAGTCAGGAACACTGAAGCTTTCTTT
TRBV9,TRBJ2-2,NA,CASSVDTGSGELFF,TGTGCCAGCAGCGTAGACACAGGTTCCGGGGAGCTGTTTTTT
TRBV3-1/TRBV3-2,TRBJ2-1,NA,CASSQVEEQFF,TGTGCCAGCAGCCAGGTGGAGGAGCAGTTCTTC
TRBV3-1/TRBV3-2,TRBJ1-2,NA,CASSSRNYGYTF,TGTGCCAGCAGCTCTCGTAACTATGGCTACACCTTC
TRBV30,TRBJ2-5,NA,CAWRGPRETQYF,TGTGCCTGGAGGGGGCCCCGAGAGACCCAGTACTTC
TRBV5-3,TRBJ2-4,TRBD2,CARSLPTSGSPRIQYF,TGTGCCAGAAGCTTGCCGACTAGCGGGAGCCCCAGGATTCAGTACTTC
TRBV5-4,TRBJ2-1,NA,CASSPPTSRQEQFF,TGTGCCAGCAGCCCGCCGACTAGTCGTCAAGAGCAGTTCTTC
TRBV29-1,TRBJ1-2,NA,CSVVKDRNGYTF,TGCAGCGTCGTAAAGGACAGAAATGGCTACACCTTC
TRBV4-1,TRBJ2-7,TRBD1,CASSTRQGDYEQYF,TGCGCCAGCAGCACGAGACAGGGGGACTACGAGCAGTACTTC
TRBV9,TRBJ1-6,TRBD1,CASSPAGGNLSPLHF,TGTGCCAGCAGCCCCGCAGGGGGGAATTTGTCACCCCTCCACTTT
TRBV5-8,TRBJ2-7,TRBD1,CASRTADRYEQYF,TGTGCCAGCAGAACTGCGGACAGGTACGAGCAGTACTTC
TRBV7-2,TRBJ1-4,TRBD1,CASSLDRGRRKLFF,TGTGCCAGCAGCTTGGACAGGGGGCGAAGAAAACTGTTTTTT
TRBV15,TRBJ2-7,TRBD2,CATSRDLGREGGEQYF,TGTGCCACCAGCAGAGATCTTGGGCGGGAGGGCGGCGAGCAGTACTTC
TRBV5-1,TRBJ1-4,TRBD1,CASKPRTGLEKLFF,TGCGCCAGCAAACCAAGGACAGGGTTGGAAAAACTGTTTTTT
TRBV11-2,TRBJ2-7,NA,CASSLKTAAYEQYF,TGTGCCAGCAGCCTAAAGACAGCCGCCTACGAGCAGTACTTC
TRBV4-1,TRBJ2-1,TRBD1,CASSQEGSRGQGYEQFF,TGCGCCAGCAGCCAAGAGGGTTCGCGGGGACAGGGGTATGAGCAGTTCTTC
TRBV27,TRBJ2-7,TRBD1,CASSFQEDRAEQYF,TGTGCCAGCAGTTTTCAGGAGGACAGGGCCGAGCAGTACTTC
TRBV19,TRBJ1-2,TRBD1,CASSPGTVVVGTF,TGTGCCAGTAGTCCCGGGACAGTGGTGGTTGGTACCTTC
TRBV12-5,TRBJ2-2,NA,CASGFLEGGELFF,TGTGCTAGTGGTTTTCTCGAGGGCGGGGAGCTGTTTTTT
TRBV19,TRBJ1-5,NA,CASSDGNAGNQPQHF,TGTGCCAGTAGTGACGGCAACGCGGGCAATCAGCCCCAGCATTTT
TRBV30,TRBJ1-2,TRBD1,CAGGPGQGFGYGYTF,TGTGCCGGGGGCCCGGGACAGGGCTTCGGCTATGGCTACACCTTC